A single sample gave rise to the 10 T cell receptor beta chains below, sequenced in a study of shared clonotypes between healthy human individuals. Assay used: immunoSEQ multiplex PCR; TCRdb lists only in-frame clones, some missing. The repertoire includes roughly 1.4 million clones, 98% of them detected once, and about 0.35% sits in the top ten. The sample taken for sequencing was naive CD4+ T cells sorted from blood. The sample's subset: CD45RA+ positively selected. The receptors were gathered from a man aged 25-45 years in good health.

The CDR3 bases are TGTGCCAGCAGCTTAGGGGAGGGAAGCGTCTACGAGCAGTACTTC. It codes for CASSLGEGSVYEQYF. The genes are TRBV7-2 and TRBJ2-7, with 7 bases lining up with TRBD2. Per germline, CDR1 SGHTA and CDR2 FQGNSA. Germline trimming cut 1 base from V and 3 bases from J; bases unmatched to any gene: 6. The CDR3 has 15 residues.

This chain's CDR3 is CASSIKRTSGRSFGYF. CDR3 DNA: TGTGCCAGCAGTATTAAAAGGACTAGCGGGAGATCCTTCGGGTACTTC. The chain combines TRBV2 with TRBJ2-7; 13 bases match TRBD2. V gave up 5 bases and J gave up 12 bases; unmatched junction bases: 16. This CDR3 comprises 16 residues. Germline V CDR1 and CDR2: SNHLY, FYNNEI.

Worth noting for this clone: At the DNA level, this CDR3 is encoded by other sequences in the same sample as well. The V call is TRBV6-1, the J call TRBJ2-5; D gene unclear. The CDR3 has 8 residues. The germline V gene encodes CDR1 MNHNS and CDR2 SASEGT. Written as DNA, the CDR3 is TGTGCTCTTGAGACCCAGTACTTC. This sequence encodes CALETQYF.

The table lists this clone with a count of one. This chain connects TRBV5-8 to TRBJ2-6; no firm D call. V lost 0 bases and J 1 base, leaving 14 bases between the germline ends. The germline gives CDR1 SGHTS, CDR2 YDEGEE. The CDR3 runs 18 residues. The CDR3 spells CASSLGTEVPSGANVLTF. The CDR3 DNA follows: TGTGCCAGCAGCTTGGGGACGGAAGTTCCTTCTGGGGCCAACGTCCTGACTTTC.

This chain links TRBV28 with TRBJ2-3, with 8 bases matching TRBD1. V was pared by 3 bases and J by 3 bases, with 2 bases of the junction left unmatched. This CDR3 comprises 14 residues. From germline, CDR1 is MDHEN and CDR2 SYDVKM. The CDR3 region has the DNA TGTGCCAGCAGTTTCAACAGGGGGACAGATACGCAGTATTTT. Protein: CASSFNRGTDTQYF.

The CDR3: CASSRFMNTEAFF. The CDR3 bases are TGTGCCAGCAGTCGATTCATGAACACTGAAGCTTTCTTT. The chain employs TRBV27 and TRBJ1-1, with unresolved D. Between the trimmed V and J ends, which lost 5 bases and 0 bases, there was a span of 7 bases. The V gene's germline CDR1 is MNHEY and CDR2 SMNVEV (reference sequence). The CDR3 totals 13 residues.

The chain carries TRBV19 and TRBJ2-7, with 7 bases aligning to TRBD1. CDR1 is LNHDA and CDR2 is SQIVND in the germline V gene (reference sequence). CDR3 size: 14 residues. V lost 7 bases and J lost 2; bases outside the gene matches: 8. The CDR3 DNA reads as TGTGCCAGTAAATGGAGAACAGGGGCCTACGAGCAGTACTTC. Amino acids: CASKWRTGAYEQYF.

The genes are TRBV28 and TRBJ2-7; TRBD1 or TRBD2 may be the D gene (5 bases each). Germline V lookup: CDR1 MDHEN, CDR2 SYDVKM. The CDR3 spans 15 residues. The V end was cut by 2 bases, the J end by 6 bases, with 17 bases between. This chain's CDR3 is CASSLRGRMRGEQYF. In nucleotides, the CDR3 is TGTGCCAGCAGTTTACGGGGCCGGATGAGAGGCGAGCAGTACTTC.

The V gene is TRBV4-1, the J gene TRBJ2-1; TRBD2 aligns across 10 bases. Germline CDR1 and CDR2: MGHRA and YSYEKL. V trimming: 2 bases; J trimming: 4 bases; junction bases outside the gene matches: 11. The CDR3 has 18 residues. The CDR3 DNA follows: TGCGCCAGCAGCCAACTTTTGCTACTAGCGGGACTATACAATGAGCAGTTCTTC. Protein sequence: CASSQLLLLAGLYNEQFF.

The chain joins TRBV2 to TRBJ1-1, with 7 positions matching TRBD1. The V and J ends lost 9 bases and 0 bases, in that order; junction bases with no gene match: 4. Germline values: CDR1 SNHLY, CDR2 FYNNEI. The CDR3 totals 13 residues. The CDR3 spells CARRGQVNTEAFF. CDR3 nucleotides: TGTGCCAGACGAGGACAGGTGAACACTGAAGCTTTCTTT.